This TCR beta chain was recorded in a study of blood T cell repertoires in COVID-19 (TCRdb year 2020). Regarding the research as a whole: The collaborator samples originated in the United States, Italy and Spain and spanned the acute and convalescent phases of COVID-19. The prospective study material was composed of cDNA or gDNA derived from T cells, B-cell-depleted T cells, or PBMCs. Subjects who had been exposed to COVID-19, were actively infected with it, or had recovered from it provided the deeply sampled blood TCRbeta repertoires that made up the dataset. The repertoires were made available in a free public database intended to serve as a resource for research on the immune response to SARS-CoV-2. Samples were obtained from the ongoing ImmuneRACE study (first 160 participants) and from 1,254 subjects provided by 6 global collaborators. Nearly every sample came with metadata listing a de-identified subject ID, COVID-19 status, age in years and sex. HLA class I and class II types, where available, came from metadata supplied by the sample provider rather than from assay-based typing.

Results the study describes overall, beyond this receptor: How much clinical and demographic metadata was included differed by source and by participant, and the metadata was provided uncurated.

Whole blood was collected in K2EDTA tubes by collaborating institutions according to the institutions' own protocols. Collaborator samples were shipped for TCRbeta analysis as frozen whole blood, isolated PBMCs, or DNA extracted from either sample type. The immunoSEQ Assay, a bias-controlled multiplex PCR, was used to amplify TCRbeta CDR3 regions from genomic DNA. The published analysis was carried out like this. Nucleated cell counts per sample were estimated from amplification of reference gene primers within the assay. To quantify the absolute abundance of each unique TCRbeta CDR3 rearrangement, sequence reads were collapsed and filtered. For each sample, productive Simpson clonality was calculated as the square root of Simpson's diversity index across productive rearrangements. In its TCRdb copy, this immuneACCESS table keeps in-frame sequences only and misses some clones. Where compared with another copy, unresolved V genes explain less than half of these, and the others have no known cause. V, J and clone size are those of that table, while D and trimming were read from the DNA. Recorded for this sample are 95,000 to 120,000 clones; 88% of them occurred a single time. The ten largest clonotypes hold roughly 2.5% of the sample.

Details on this clone: The target of this receptor is not known. It has no much larger one-base neighbor in the sample; base qualities were not kept.

The germline V gene encodes CDR1 SEHNR and CDR2 FQNEAQ (reference sequence). The CDR3 runs 17 residues from the cysteine to the phenylalanine. Just the 51-base CDR3 DNA is kept, in frame starting at base 1. Between the V and J ends, shortened by 0 bases and 8 bases respectively, the junction contains 20 bases. The V and J genes are TRBV7-9 and TRBJ2-1; the D gene is possibly TRBD2, with 5 bases matching. Sequencing was done on a sample of peripheral blood. This TCR was sampled from a human donor in a cohort sampled during active COVID-19. At the DNA level, the sequence is TGTGCCAGCAGCTTAGCGCCTTTCCGGGATGGGTTGGATGAGCAGTTCTTC. This gives the protein CASSLAPFRDGLDEQFF.